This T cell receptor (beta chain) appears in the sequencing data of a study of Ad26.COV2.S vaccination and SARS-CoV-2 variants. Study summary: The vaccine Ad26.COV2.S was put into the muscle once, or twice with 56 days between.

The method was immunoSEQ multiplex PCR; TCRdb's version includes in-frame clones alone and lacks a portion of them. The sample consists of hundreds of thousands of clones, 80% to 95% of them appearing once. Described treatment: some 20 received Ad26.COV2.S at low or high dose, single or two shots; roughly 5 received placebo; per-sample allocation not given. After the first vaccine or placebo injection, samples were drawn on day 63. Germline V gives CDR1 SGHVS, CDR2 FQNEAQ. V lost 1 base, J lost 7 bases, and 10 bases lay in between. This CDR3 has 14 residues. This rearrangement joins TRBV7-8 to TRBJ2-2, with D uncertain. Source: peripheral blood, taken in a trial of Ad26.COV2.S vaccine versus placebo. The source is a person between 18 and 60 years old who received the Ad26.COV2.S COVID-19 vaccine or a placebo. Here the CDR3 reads CASSLVTQYGELFF. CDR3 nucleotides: TGTGCCAGCAGCTTAGTAACTCAGTACGGGGAGCTGTTTTTT.